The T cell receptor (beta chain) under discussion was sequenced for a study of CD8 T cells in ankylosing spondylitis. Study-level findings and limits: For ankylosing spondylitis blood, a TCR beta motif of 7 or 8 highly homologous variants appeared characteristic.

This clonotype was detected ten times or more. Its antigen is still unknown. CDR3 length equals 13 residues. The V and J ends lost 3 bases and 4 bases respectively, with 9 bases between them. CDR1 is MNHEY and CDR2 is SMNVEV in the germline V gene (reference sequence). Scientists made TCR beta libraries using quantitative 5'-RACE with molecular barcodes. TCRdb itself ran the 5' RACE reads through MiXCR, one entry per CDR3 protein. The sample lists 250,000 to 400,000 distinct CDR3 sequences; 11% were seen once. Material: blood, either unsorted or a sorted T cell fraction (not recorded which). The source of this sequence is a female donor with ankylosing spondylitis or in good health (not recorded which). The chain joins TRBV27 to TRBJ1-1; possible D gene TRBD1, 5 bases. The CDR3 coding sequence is TGTGCCAGCAGTTTGAGCAGGGCCACTGAAGCTTTCTTT. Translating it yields CASSLSRATEAFF.